This T cell receptor (beta chain) was recorded in a study of blood T cell repertoires in COVID-19. Clones were sequenced by immunoSEQ multiplex PCR, and TCRdb holds only the in-frame ones, with some missing. The top ten clones hold more than 4.5% of a sample with fewer than 250,000 clones, about 83% of them seen once. With respect to this clone: Distinct nucleotide sequences in the sample also encode this CDR3.

Germline V lookup: CDR1 KGHSH, CDR2 LQKENI. The CDR3 spans 15 residues. V dropped 3 bases and J dropped 2; count of bases not matched to a gene: 2. This TCR was recovered from a woman aged 45-59 years who had been exposed to COVID-19. The gene calls are TRBV18 and TRBJ2-1, with TRBD2 identical over 9 bases. The sample comprised PBMCs or T cells enriched from blood (not recorded which). The CDR3 reads CASSPGGGAYNEQFF. The CDR3 DNA is TGTGCCAGCTCACCGGGCGGGGGGGCCTACAATGAGCAGTTCTTC. The full variable domain, in which reference TRBV18 and TRBJ2-1 provide the parts outside the CDR3, is NAGVMQNPRHLVRRRGQEARLRCSPMKGHSHVYWYRQLPEEGLKFMVYLQKENIIDESGMPKERFSAEFPKEGPSILRIQQVVRGDSAAYFCASSPGGGAYNEQFFGPGTRLTVL.